This entry features one TCR beta chain sequence. Antigen specificity is unknown. The data were obtained in a study of shared clonotypes between healthy human individuals. Study-level points and caveats: Owing to a small donor count, the genetic and exposure-history diversity represented was limited. Relative to memory subsets, naive subsets generally showed larger estimated richness.

It was CD45RO-negative cells, positively selected for CCR7, that made up naive CD8 cells, with terminally differentiated effector memory CD45RA+ cells excluded. The table came from immunoSEQ multiplex PCR; TCRdb's copy has only in-frame clones and leaves some out. Seen here are around 1,900,000 clones, just over 90% observed once, and the top ten hold under 2%. Germline V CDR1 and CDR2: SQVTM, ANQGSEA. Germline trimming cut 6 bases from V and 7 bases from J; bases unmatched to any gene: 6. The CDR3 is 12 amino acids. The chain has TRBV29-1 and TRBJ2-1; TRBD2 matches 7 bases. The sequence came from a man aged 18-30 years in good health. Some clones in this sample may be carry-over from other donors' samples. Sequencing was performed on naive CD8+ T cells from PBMCs. The CDR3 coding sequence is TGCAGCGTGCGGACTAGTGATAATGAGCAGTTCTTC. Protein product: CSVRTSDNEQFF.